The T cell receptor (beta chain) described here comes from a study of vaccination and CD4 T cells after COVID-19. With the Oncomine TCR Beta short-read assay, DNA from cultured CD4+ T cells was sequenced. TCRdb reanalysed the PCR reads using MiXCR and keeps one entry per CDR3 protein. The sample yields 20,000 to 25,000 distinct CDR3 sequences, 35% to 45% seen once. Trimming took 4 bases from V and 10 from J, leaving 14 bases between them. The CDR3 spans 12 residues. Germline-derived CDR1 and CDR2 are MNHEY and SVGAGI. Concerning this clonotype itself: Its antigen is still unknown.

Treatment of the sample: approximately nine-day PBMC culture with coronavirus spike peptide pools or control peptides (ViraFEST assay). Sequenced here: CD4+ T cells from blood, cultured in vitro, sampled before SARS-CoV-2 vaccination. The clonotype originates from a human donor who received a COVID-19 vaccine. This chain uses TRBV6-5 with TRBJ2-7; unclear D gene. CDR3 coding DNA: TGTGCCAGCAGTTTGGGTTCGCTCGAACAGTACTTC. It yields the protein CASSLGSLEQYF.